Following are 26 T cell receptor beta chains from one sample sequenced in a study of radiation and T cells in renal cell carcinoma. The time point was: baseline pretreatment blood. Sample treatment: 15 Gy SBRT to primary tumor, nephrectomy 4 weeks later. This table comes from immunoSEQ multiplex PCR, and its TCRdb copy is limited to in-frame clones, with some not included. The sample holds over 85,000 clones, over 75% seen once. Source: blood, taken from a patient whose treatment included radiotherapy and nephrectomy. These receptors came from a man in his sixties with renal cell carcinoma.

This sequence joins TRBV25-1 and TRBJ2-3; 14 bases fit TRBD2. This CDR3 spans 17 amino acids. V was pared by 6 bases and J by 6 bases, with 11 bases of the junction left unmatched. Per germline, CDR1 MGHDK and CDR2 SYGVNS. The CDR3 DNA follows: TGTGCCAGCAGCTACCGCCCGGGACTAGCGGGGGCTGATACGCAGTATTTT. Its protein product is CASSYRPGLAGADTQYF.

CDR3 sequence (DNA): TGTGCCAGCAGCCCTGACAGGGTACAAGAGCAGTACTTC. Translating it yields CASSPDRVQEQYF. The V and J genes are TRBV7-2 and TRBJ2-7; 7 nucleotides line up with TRBD1. Trimming removed 5 bases from V and 7 bases from J; junction bases left unmatched: 8. This CDR3 has 13 residues. Per germline, CDR1 SGHTA and CDR2 FQGNSA.

The CDR3, as DNA: TGTGCCAGCAGCCAAATGCAAGAGACCCAGTACTTC. Protein product: CASSQMQETQYF. The gene calls are TRBV7-2 and TRBJ2-5, with D hard to call. CDR1 and CDR2 from the germline V gene are SGHTA and FQGNSA. The length of the CDR3 is 12 residues. V was pared by 5 bases and J by 2 bases, with 6 bases between.

The V and J genes are TRBV5-4 and TRBJ2-1; TRBD2 matches at 13 bases. V was clipped by 5 bases and J by 1 base; unmatched bases: 9. Per germline, CDR1 SGHNT and CDR2 YYREEE (reference sequence). This CDR3 is built from 18 residues. CDR3 sequence (DNA): TGTGCCAGCAGACCCCAGACTAGCGGGGGGCTTTCCTACAATGAGCAGTTCTTC. This gives the protein CASRPQTSGGLSYNEQFF.

The rearrangement joins TRBV18 to TRBJ2-7; D is undetermined. V was clipped by 6 bases and J by 0 bases, with 3 bases between them. Germline lookup yields CDR1 KGHSH and CDR2 LQKENI. There are 11 residues in the CDR3. The CDR3 DNA is TGTGCCAGCTCGGACTCCTACGAGCAGTACTTC. It is translated as CASSDSYEQYF.

The table lists this clone with a few counts. The J gene is TRBJ1-1, the V gene TRBV7-9; weak D call: TRBD1 (5 bases). The V end was cut by 4 bases, the J end by 3 bases, with 18 bases between. This CDR3 comprises 16 residues. Germline CDR1 reads SEHNR; CDR2 reads FQNEAQ (reference sequence). The CDR3, as DNA: TGTGCCAGCAGCTCAATCAGAGGCCAGGGCCACACTGAAGCTTTCTTT. This translates into CASSSIRGQGHTEAFF.

This chain uses TRBV29-1 with TRBJ1-2; D unresolved. V was pared by 0 bases and J by 4 bases, with 21 bases between. This CDR3 comprises 17 residues. The germline V gene has CDR1 SQVTM and CDR2 ANQGSEA. CDR3 residues: CSVEDYHLRQVAYGYTF. CDR3 sequence (DNA): TGCAGCGTTGAAGATTACCATTTGAGGCAGGTAGCCTATGGCTACACCTTC.

The J gene is TRBJ2-2, the V gene TRBV6-4, with D perhaps given as TRBD1 or TRBD2 (5 bases each). CDR1 is MRHNA and CDR2 is SNTAGT in the germline V gene. V was shortened by 0 bases and J by 3 bases, with 5 bases between the two germline ends. The CDR3 is made up of 14 amino acids. The CDR3 coding sequence is TGTGCCAGCAGTGACTCGGGACACACCGGGGAGCTGTTTTTT. As protein: CASSDSGHTGELFF.

This clone was seen only once. The chain links TRBV18 to TRBJ2-3, with D possibly TRBD1 on 6 matching bases. The CDR3 is 16 residues long. The germline V gene encodes CDR1 KGHSH and CDR2 LQKENI. Trimming took 4 bases from V and 4 from J, leaving 18 bases between them. The chain's CDR3 is CASSLQQGSTADTQYF. The CDR3 DNA sequence: TGTGCCAGCTCACTCCAACAGGGTTCAACGGCAGATACGCAGTATTTT.

V is TRBV5-1 and J is TRBJ2-5; no reliable D call. V was shortened by 4 bases and J by 5 bases, with 24 bases between the two germline ends. The V gene's germline CDR1 is SGHRS and CDR2 YFSETQ. The CDR3 contains 17 residues. This CDR3 is CASSAPMVSSRQETQYF. DNA for the CDR3: TGCGCCAGCAGCGCCCCTATGGTTTCAAGCCGGCAGGAGACCCAGTACTTC.

The chain carries TRBV9 and TRBJ2-7; D remains ambiguous. CDR3 length: 17 amino acids. Trimming shortened V by 1 base and J by 0 bases, and 17 bases separated the two germline ends. The germline V gene encodes CDR1 SGDLS and CDR2 YYNGEE. CDR3 in DNA: TGTGCCAGCAGCGTAATACCTAACCAGATCCTCTCCTACGAGCAGTACTTC. Protein: CASSVIPNQILSYEQYF.

The CDR3 reads CASSQGRLAGEESEQFF. CDR3 in DNA: TGCGCCAGCAGCCAAGGGCGACTAGCGGGAGAAGAGTCTGAGCAGTTCTTC. This chain joins TRBV4-1 and TRBJ2-1; 12 bases match TRBD2. Per the germline V gene, CDR1 is MGHRA and CDR2 is YSYEKL. The CDR3 runs 17 residues. V lost 1 base to trimming and J lost 9 bases; unmatched junction nucleotides: 10.

The V call is TRBV5-1, the J call TRBJ2-3; 8 positions agree with TRBD2. The CDR3 is made up of 12 amino acids. Germline V gene data show CDR1 as SGHRS and CDR2 as YFSETQ. The junction had 7 bases not matched to a gene; V was cut back by 3 bases and J by 13 bases. The CDR3 sequence: CASSYPGLDEYF. As DNA, the CDR3 is TGCGCCAGCAGCTATCCGGGACTAGATGAGTATTTT.

This sequence joins TRBV7-2 and TRBJ2-1; possible D gene TRBD2, 6 bases. Deletions cut 1 base from V and 5 bases from J, with 12 bases between. The length of the CDR3 is 15 residues. Germline V gives CDR1 SGHTA, CDR2 FQGNSA. DNA for the CDR3: TGTGCCAGCAGCTTAGGATGGGGGGTCCACAATGAGCAGTTCTTC. Protein: CASSLGWGVHNEQFF.

The chain carries TRBV2 and TRBJ2-1; maybe TRBD1 (6 bases). Germline-derived CDR1 and CDR2 are SNHLY and FYNNEI. Trimming removed 7 bases at V and 4 bases at J, with 17 bases between. The CDR3 consists of 15 residues. The CDR3 DNA reads TGTGCCAGCACCTCTCAGGCAAGGGGGTACAATGAGCAGTTCTTC. Its translation is CASTSQARGYNEQFF.

This clone was detected only once. The CDR3 protein is CASSSGQGSYEQYF. The CDR3 nucleotides read TGCGCCAGCAGTTCCGGACAGGGCTCCTACGAGCAGTACTTC. The chain combines TRBV5-1 with TRBJ2-7; the match to TRBD1 covers 8 bases. Germline V CDR1 and CDR2: SGHRS, YFSETQ. V was clipped by 5 bases and J by 0 bases; unmatched bases: 4. This CDR3 region has 14 residues.

The gene calls are TRBV7-9 and TRBJ2-7; D possibly matches TRBD1 or TRBD2 (5 bases each). The V end lost 4 bases, the J end lost 5 bases, and 15 bases lay between the germline ends. CDR3 length: 14 residues. Germline V gene lookup returns CDR1 SEHNR and CDR2 FQNEAQ (reference sequence). The CDR3 nucleotides read TGTGCCAGCAGCTACCGTGGGACCTGGAACGAGCAGTACTTC. It specifies CASSYRGTWNEQYF. The whole variable domain, remainder taken from reference TRBV7-9 and TRBJ2-7, is DTGVSQNPRHKITKRGQNVTFRCDPISEHNRLYWYRQTLGQGPEFLTYFQNEAQLEKSRLLSDRFSAERPKGSFSTLEIQRTEQGDSAMYLCASSYRGTWNEQYFGPGTRLTVT.

This sequence joins TRBV11-2 and TRBJ1-2; 7 nucleotides align to TRBD1. Germline lookup yields CDR1 SGHAT and CDR2 FQNNGV. V lost 0 bases, J lost 5 bases, and 3 bases stayed unmatched. The CDR3 totals 14 residues. CDR3 bases: TGTGCCAGCAGCTTAGACAGGGGGTCATATGGCTACACCTTC. As protein: CASSLDRGSYGYTF.

The V gene is TRBV4-1, the J gene TRBJ2-2; weak D call: TRBD2 (5 bases). With 9 bases removed from V and 1 base from J, the gap between germline ends came to 12 bases. From germline, CDR1 is MGHRA and CDR2 YSYEKL. This CDR3 is built from 14 residues. In DNA form, the CDR3 reads TGCGCCAGTCGTTTCGGGGAGAACACCGGGGAGCTGTTTTTT. Translating it yields CASRFGENTGELFF.

The genes are TRBV18 and TRBJ1-6, with 10 bases identical to TRBD1. Germline loops: CDR1 KGHSH, CDR2 LQKENI. With 3 bases clipped from V and 7 bases from J, the junction kept 0 bases outside the gene matches. The CDR3 is 14 residues long. In DNA, the CDR3 is TGTGCCAGCTCACCGACAGGGGGCAATTCACCCCTCCACTTT. Translating gives CASSPTGGNSPLHF.

This clone appeared once. This chain joins TRBV27 and TRBJ2-1, with 14 nucleotides matching TRBD2. J gave up 10 bases and V 6 bases, and 8 bases lay outside the gene matches. CDR1 and CDR2 from the germline V gene are MNHEY and SMNVEV (reference sequence). The CDR3 sequence is 15 residues long. Written as DNA, the CDR3 is TGTGCCAGCAGCAAGACTAGCGGGAGGGCCAGGGAGCAGTTCTTC. This translates into CASSKTSGRAREQFF.

V is TRBV4-2 and J is TRBJ1-2; D call uncertain. CDR3 size: 12 residues. Germline assignment: CDR1 LGHNA and CDR2 YNFKEQ. V dropped 3 bases and J dropped 2 bases, with 4 bases sitting between them. The CDR3 spells CASSQKNYGYTF. CDR3 DNA: TGTGCCAGCAGCCAGAAGAACTATGGCTACACCTTC.

This clone showed up just once. The rearrangement links TRBV11-2 to TRBJ2-1, with 7 nucleotides matching TRBD2. The V gene's germline CDR1 is SGHAT and CDR2 FQNNGV. The CDR3 loop spans 17 amino acids. V lost 5 bases to trimming and J lost 2 bases; unmatched junction nucleotides: 12. This chain's CDR3 is CASSRAPRGRAYNEQFF. The CDR3 DNA is TGTGCCAGCAGCCGTGCACCGCGCGGGAGAGCCTACAATGAGCAGTTCTTC.

The chain employs TRBV28 and TRBJ2-5, with D possibly matching TRBD2 (6 bases). The germline V gene has CDR1 MDHEN and CDR2 SYDVKM. The CDR3 consists of 17 residues. V was pared by 3 bases and J by 4 bases, with 21 bases between. CDR3 DNA sequence: TGTGCCAGCAGTTTGCTATCTAGCGCCGTGGGTCTAGAGACCCAGTACTTC. Protein product: CASSLLSSAVGLETQYF.

The J gene is TRBJ2-5, the V gene TRBV7-9, with TRBD2 matching over 9 bases. Germline CDR1 is SEHNR and CDR2 is FQNEAQ (reference sequence). The CDR3 runs 16 residues. V lost 5 bases to trimming and J lost 6 bases; unmatched junction nucleotides: 13. CDR3 bases: TGTGCCAGCAGCCCCCTCGGCGGGAGGGCCATAAAGACCCAGTACTTC. As protein: CASSPLGGRAIKTQYF. Together with reference TRBV7-9 and TRBJ2-5, the CDR3 gives the full variable domain: DTGVSQNPRHKITKRGQNVTFRCDPISEHNRLYWYRQTLGQGPEFLTYFQNEAQLEKSRLLSDRFSAERPKGSFSTLEIQRTEQGDSAMYLCASSPLGGRAIKTQYFGPGTRLLVL.

This chain uses TRBV29-1 with TRBJ2-2; possible D gene TRBD1, 5 bases. This CDR3 has 12 residues. The germline V gene has CDR1 SQVTM and CDR2 ANQGSEA. Between the trimmed V and J ends, which lost 7 bases and 5 bases, there was a span of 11 bases. CDR3 protein: CSGKGETGELFF. CDR3 sequence (DNA): TGCAGCGGAAAAGGGGAAACCGGGGAGCTGTTTTTT.